The 32 T cell receptor beta chains given below trace back to one sample, sequenced in a study of T cells in localized non-small cell lung cancer. Profiled with immunoSEQ multiplex PCR; TCRdb holds only in-frame clones, not every one. The sample lists tens of thousands of clones; more than 75% were seen once. The specimen was peripheral blood, collected before any cancer treatment. The receptor set was obtained from an older female donor with stage I lung adenocarcinoma.

The V and J genes are TRBV6-1 and TRBJ2-3; 8 nucleotides agree with TRBD1. The germline V gene has CDR1 MNHNS and CDR2 SASEGT. The CDR3 totals 14 residues. J lost 0 bases, V lost 5 bases, and 1 base had no gene match. CDR3 sequence: CASSRQGSTDTQYF. The CDR3 region has the DNA TGTGCCAGCAGTAGACAGGGGAGCACAGATACGCAGTATTTT.

V usage is TRBV5-5 and J usage is TRBJ1-1; D call uncertain. This CDR3 has 13 amino acids. V was pared by 1 base and J by 4 bases, with 8 bases between. CDR1 SGHKS and CDR2 YYEKEE come from the germline V gene (reference sequence). The DNA of the CDR3 is TGTGCCAGCAGCTTGTCGGGTTTCACTGAAGCTTTCTTT. Its protein is CASSLSGFTEAFF.

This clone is a singleton in its sample. The chain combines TRBV5-4 with TRBJ1-6, with a possible D match to TRBD1 (6 bases). The CDR3 covers 15 residues. Trimming stripped 1 base from V and 7 bases from J, with 12 bases between. Germline V gene sequence: CDR1 SGHNT, CDR2 YYREEE (reference sequence). DNA for the CDR3: TGTGCCAGCAGCTTGTCAACAGGGACGAATTCACCCCTCCACTTT. Its translation is CASSLSTGTNSPLHF.

This clone was seen only once. The rearrangement links TRBV19 to TRBJ1-4, with 7 bases lining up with TRBD1. The junction had 7 bases not matched to a gene; V was cut back by 4 bases and J by 5 bases. Germline assignment: CDR1 LNHDA and CDR2 SQIVND (reference sequence). This CDR3 is built from 15 residues. In DNA, the CDR3 is TGTGCCAGTAGTACTACAGGGGCCGTCAATGAAAAACTGTTTTTT. As protein: CASSTTGAVNEKLFF.

The J gene is TRBJ1-2, the V gene TRBV29-1; TRBD1 agrees at 9 bases. The V gene's germline CDR1 is SQVTM and CDR2 ANQGSEA. The CDR3 contains 14 residues. The junction had 16 bases not matched to a gene; V was cut back by 7 bases and J by 10 bases. The CDR3 sequence: CSAGLQGAFTLYTF. CDR3 DNA sequence: TGCAGCGCCGGTTTACAGGGGGCGTTTACCCTCTACACCTTC.

This clone came up once. V usage is TRBV5-1 and J usage is TRBJ2-5, with TRBD2 matching over 9 bases. There are 15 residues in the CDR3. Losses at the gene ends were 0 bases for V and 5 bases for J; bases not matched to a gene: 5. Germline assignment: CDR1 SGHRS and CDR2 YFSETQ. The CDR3 here is CASSLGGGAYETQYF. The CDR3 nucleotides are TGCGCCAGCAGCTTGGGCGGGGGGGCGTACGAGACCCAGTACTTC.

The rearrangement joins TRBV13 to TRBJ2-7; D ambiguous. In germline, CDR1 is PRHDT, CDR2 FYEKMQ (reference sequence). V lost 5 bases and J lost 3, with 11 bases in between. This CDR3 is built from 13 residues. The CDR3 nucleotides are TGTGCCAGCAGCCCTTACAACAGCTACGAGCAGTACTTC. This translates into CASSPYNSYEQYF. Combining the CDR3 with reference TRBV13 and TRBJ2-7 gives the whole variable domain AAGVIQSPRHLIKEKRETATLKCYPIPRHDTVYWYQQGPGQDPQFLISFYEKMQSDKGSIPDRFSAQQFSDYHSELNMSSLELGDSALYFCASSPYNSYEQYFGPGTRLTVT.

The V call is TRBV30, the J call TRBJ2-5; D is uncertain. Trimming shortened V by 2 bases and J by 1 base, and 8 bases separated the two germline ends. The CDR3 sequence is 13 residues long. The V gene's germline CDR1 is GTSNPN and CDR2 SVGIG (reference sequence). The CDR3 sequence: CAWSKVIQETQYF. The CDR3 DNA sequence: TGTGCCTGGAGTAAAGTGATCCAAGAGACCCAGTACTTC. Looking up the rest from reference TRBV30 and TRBJ2-5 gives the full variable domain: SQTIHQWPATLVQPVGSPLSLECTVEGTSNPNLYWYRQAAGRGLQLLFYSVGIGQISSEVPQNLSASRPQDRQFILSSKKLLLSDSGFYLCAWSKVIQETQYFGPGTRLLVL.

This sequence joins TRBV19 and TRBJ1-2; D gene uncertain. The CDR3 is 14 residues long. Trimming removed 0 bases at V and 2 bases at J, with 7 bases between. Germline assignment: CDR1 LNHDA and CDR2 SQIVND (reference sequence). The CDR3 loop reads CASSIEGRNYGYTF. CDR3 DNA sequence: TGTGCCAGTAGTATAGAGGGCAGAAACTATGGCTACACCTTC.

The CDR3 DNA sequence: TGTGCCAGCAGCCCCCCCGCAGGGAACGCGAACACCGGGGAGCTGTTTTTT. Its translation is CASSPPAGNANTGELFF. The V call is TRBV11-3, the J call TRBJ2-2, with D possibly matching TRBD1 (5 bases). Per germline, CDR1 SGHNT and CDR2 YENEEA. V was pared by 5 bases and J by 0 bases, with 16 bases between. The CDR3 covers 17 residues.

The V gene is TRBV2, the J gene TRBJ2-2; 7 bases map to TRBD1. V trimming: 10 bases; J trimming: 4 bases; junction bases outside the gene matches: 9. Germline V gene data show CDR1 as SNHLY and CDR2 as FYNNEI. CDR3 length: 14 amino acids. The CDR3 here is CATSLQGSTGELFF. The DNA for the CDR3 is TGTGCCACCTCCTTACAGGGGAGCACCGGGGAGCTGTTTTTT. Drawing the rest from reference TRBV2 and TRBJ2-2, the complete variable domain is EPEVTQTPSHQVTQMGQEVILRCVPISNHLYFYWYRQILGQKVEFLVSFYNNEISEKSEIFDDQFSVERPDGSNFTLKIRSTKLEDSAMYFCATSLQGSTGELFFGEGSRLTVL.

The genes are TRBV28 and TRBJ2-7; D unclear. Germline assignment: CDR1 MDHEN and CDR2 SYDVKM. V gave up 2 bases and J gave up 2 bases, with 7 bases separating them. The CDR3 extends over 13 amino acids. The DNA for the CDR3 is TGTGCCAGCAGTTTACGCCATGCCTACGAGCAGTACTTC. As protein: CASSLRHAYEQYF. The full variable domain, with the rest looked up from reference TRBV28 and TRBJ2-7, is DVKVTQSSRYLVKRTGEKVFLECVQDMDHENMFWYRQDPGLGLRLIYFSYDVKMKEKGDIPEGYSVSREKKERFSLILESASTNQTSMYLCASSLRHAYEQYFGPGTRLTVT.

The V and J genes are TRBV30 and TRBJ2-1, with 8 bases lining up with TRBD1. Germline V gives CDR1 GTSNPN, CDR2 SVGIG (reference sequence). There are 14 residues in the CDR3. Losses at the gene ends were 0 bases for V and 5 bases for J; bases not matched to a gene: 3. As DNA, the CDR3 is TGTGCCTGGAGTGTTGGACAGGGTGACAATGAGCAGTTCTTC. Translating gives CAWSVGQGDNEQFF.

The rearrangement links TRBV10-3 to TRBJ1-4; D call uncertain. The CDR3 spans 13 residues. With 6 bases removed from V and 4 bases from J, the gap between germline ends came to 9 bases. CDR1 is ENHRY and CDR2 is SYGVKD in the germline V gene. CDR3 sequence reads: CAISERVNEKLFF. As DNA, the CDR3 is TGTGCCATCAGCGAACGGGTTAATGAAAAACTGTTTTTT.

The chain joins TRBV6-1 to TRBJ2-1, with D possibly being TRBD1 or TRBD2 (5 bases each). CDR1 and CDR2 from the germline V gene are MNHNS and SASEGT. CDR3 length: 14 amino acids. Trimming took 7 bases from V and 4 from J, leaving 14 bases between them. For the CDR3, the DNA is TGTGCCAGCACTCTGCAGGGAGCTTACAATGAGCAGTTCTTC. It encodes CASTLQGAYNEQFF.

This clone was seen once. The chain combines TRBV5-1 with TRBJ2-3, with 7 bases fitting TRBD2. The CDR3 runs to 17 residues. Per the germline V gene, CDR1 is SGHRS and CDR2 is YFSETQ. V was pared by 4 bases and J by 0 bases, with 11 bases of the junction left unmatched. Here the CDR3 DNA reads TGCGCCAGCAGCCCCTCTCGGAGCGGGGCTAGCACAGATACGCAGTATTTT. Protein product: CASSPSRSGASTDTQYF.

The chain uses TRBV19 and TRBJ1-5; TRBD1 agrees at 8 bases. In germline, CDR1 is LNHDA, CDR2 SQIVND (reference sequence). The CDR3 loop spans 13 amino acids. V lost 9 bases to trimming and J lost 5 bases; unmatched junction nucleotides: 6. CDR3 in DNA: TGTGCCAGCCTAGACAGGGGCGATCAGCCCCAGCATTTT. Protein: CASLDRGDQPQHF.

J is TRBJ1-1 and V is TRBV2; D gene ambiguous. Between the trimmed V and J ends, which lost 2 bases and 1 base, there was a span of 8 bases. The germline gives CDR1 SNHLY, CDR2 FYNNEI. The CDR3 has 14 residues. The CDR3 spells CASSEQIQNTEAFF. The CDR3 nucleotides read TGTGCCAGCAGTGAACAGATTCAGAACACTGAAGCTTTCTTT.

V is TRBV19 and J is TRBJ1-5, with D tentatively TRBD1 (5 bases). The germline CDR1 and CDR2 sequences are LNHDA and SQIVND (reference sequence). The CDR3 has 16 amino acids. V was cut by 0 bases and J by 10 bases, with 19 bases left in between. The CDR3 loop reads CASSIDAGPGGYPQHF. In DNA form, the CDR3 reads TGTGCCAGTAGTATAGATGCGGGCCCGGGGGGTTATCCCCAGCATTTT.

The chain links TRBV5-6 to TRBJ2-5; D is possibly TRBD2 (5 bases). The CDR3 has 15 amino acids. Germline lookup yields CDR1 SGHDT and CDR2 YYEEEE. The V gene lost 0 bases and the J gene lost 2 bases, with 11 bases spanning the gap. CDR3 in amino acids: CASSLERVGQETQYF. The DNA for the CDR3 is TGTGCCAGCAGCTTGGAGAGGGTCGGACAAGAGACCCAGTACTTC.

The V and J genes are TRBV6-1 and TRBJ1-5, with a tentative D call TRBD1 (5 bases). Trimming cost V 0 bases and J 2 bases, with 5 bases left between them. Per germline, CDR1 MNHNS and CDR2 SASEGT. The CDR3 has 14 amino acids. The CDR3 region is CASSEAGGNQPQHF. CDR3 DNA: TGTGCCAGCAGTGAAGCAGGGGGCAATCAGCCCCAGCATTTT.

This chain joins TRBV29-1 and TRBJ1-2; 8 positions match TRBD1. Germline assignment: CDR1 SQVTM and CDR2 ANQGSEA. The junction had 9 bases not matched to a gene; V was cut back by 7 bases and J by 5 bases. The CDR3 has 13 residues. In DNA, the CDR3 is TGCAGCGCCTCGACAGGGGTGGTTTATGGCTACACCTTC. Its translation is CSASTGVVYGYTF.

This chain connects TRBV7-2 to TRBJ1-6; D remains unclear. V was trimmed by 5 bases and J by 6 bases, leaving 8 bases between them. Germline lookup yields CDR1 SGHTA and CDR2 FQGNSA. This CDR3 comprises 13 residues. In DNA form, the CDR3 reads TGTGCCAGCAGCCCAACGCGTAATTCACCCCTCCACTTT. Protein sequence: CASSPTRNSPLHF.

The V call is TRBV9, the J call TRBJ2-5; D not certain. Germline V gives CDR1 SGDLS, CDR2 YYNGEE. Trimming removed 2 bases from V and 0 bases from J, with 11 bases in between. The CDR3 is 15 amino acids. CDR3 residues: CASSVRTFDQETQYF. The CDR3 DNA reads as TGTGCCAGCAGCGTTAGGACCTTCGACCAAGAGACCCAGTACTTC.

This clone was recorded only once. The J gene is TRBJ2-4, the V gene TRBV7-9; D gene ambiguous. V dropped 5 bases and J dropped 0 bases, with 11 bases sitting between them. CDR1 and CDR2 (germline): SEHNR, FQNEAQ (reference sequence). The CDR3 has 15 amino acids. CDR3: CASSPVGLAKNIQYF. The CDR3 DNA reads TGTGCCAGCAGCCCCGTTGGCCTAGCCAAAAACATTCAGTACTTC.

The genes are TRBV18 and TRBJ2-2; no reliable D call. The CDR3 runs 16 residues. Looked up from germline, CDR1 is KGHSH and CDR2 is LQKENI. V was cut by 0 bases and J by 2 bases, with 10 bases left in between. The CDR3 loop is CASSPPDSLNTGELFF. The CDR3 DNA reads TGTGCCAGCTCACCACCGGATAGCCTCAACACCGGGGAGCTGTTTTTT.

The chain is built from TRBV5-4 and TRBJ2-7; TRBD2 agrees at 7 bases. This CDR3 spans 16 amino acids. Germline-derived CDR1 and CDR2 are SGHNT and YYREEE (reference sequence). Trimming at V came to 0 bases and at J to 0 bases, leaving 6 bases not matched to a gene. The CDR3 region is CASSLGIAGSSYEQYF. CDR3 coding DNA: TGTGCCAGCAGCTTGGGTATAGCGGGTAGCTCCTACGAGCAGTACTTC.

The chain couples TRBV28 to TRBJ2-1, with a possible D match to TRBD2 (5 bases). Trimming removed 8 bases from V and 4 bases from J, with 15 bases in between. This CDR3 spans 14 amino acids. Germline lookup yields CDR1 MDHEN and CDR2 SYDVKM. The CDR3 bases are TGTGCCAGCCGGGAAGGGAGCGTTTACAATGAGCAGTTCTTC. Protein sequence: CASREGSVYNEQFF.

The rearrangement uses TRBV11-3 and TRBJ2-1; 7 nucleotides line up with TRBD2. Per germline, CDR1 SGHNT and CDR2 YENEEA. Trimming removed 3 bases from V and 0 bases from J; junction bases left unmatched: 2. This CDR3 has 15 amino acids. The CDR3 protein is CASSFGGDSYNEQFF. The CDR3 DNA reads as TGTGCCAGCAGCTTTGGGGGGGACTCCTACAATGAGCAGTTCTTC. The full variable domain, its missing parts supplied by reference TRBV11-3 and TRBJ2-1, is EAGVVQSPRYKIIEKKQPVAFWCNPISGHNTLYWYLQNLGQGPELLIRYENEEAVDDSQLPKDRFSAERLKGVDSTLKIQPAELGDSAVYLCASSFGGDSYNEQFFGPGTRLTVL.

The chain employs TRBV19 and TRBJ2-2; D might be TRBD1 (5 bases). This CDR3 has 16 amino acids. V lost 3 bases and J 3 bases, leaving 14 bases between the germline ends. CDR1 is LNHDA and CDR2 is SQIVND in the germline V gene (reference sequence). The CDR3 coding sequence is TGTGCCAGTAGTATGACCCTTCAGGGCGACACCGGGGAGCTGTTTTTT. Residues: CASSMTLQGDTGELFF.

J is TRBJ2-1 and V is TRBV27; perhaps TRBD1 as D (6 bases). V was clipped by 8 bases and J by 11 bases, with 13 bases between them. CDR3 length: 11 amino acids. Germline loops: CDR1 MNHEY, CDR2 SMNVEV (reference sequence). The CDR3 DNA is TGTGCCAGCCAAGACAGGTCCAAGCAGTTCTTC. It yields the protein CASQDRSKQFF.

The rearrangement uses TRBV19 and TRBJ2-1, with D perhaps TRBD1 (6 bases). Trimming left V 7 bases short and J 0 bases short, with 16 bases between. The germline CDR1 and CDR2 sequences are LNHDA and SQIVND (reference sequence). There are 16 residues in the CDR3. The CDR3 region is CASTNRRGGSYNEQFF. DNA of the CDR3: TGTGCCAGTACTAATCGTCGAGGGGGCTCCTACAATGAGCAGTTCTTC.